A selection of T cell receptor beta chains follows, all from one sample in a study of blood T cell repertoires in COVID-19. TCRdb's table, derived via immunoSEQ multiplex PCR, lists solely in-frame clones and lacks some. The table includes roughly 240,000 clones, about 87% detected once. What was sequenced was PBMCs or T cells enriched from blood (not recorded which). The receptor set was obtained from a middle-aged man who had been exposed to COVID-19. Each CDR3 is given with its conserved first and last residue. The order of the fields is clone size, V gene, D gene, J gene, CDR3 protein, CDR3 DNA. A D gene is named only where the DNA matches it firmly. A clone size is listed for some rows: how often the clone was seen (once, few, many), or a class if it is expanded.

size: -; V: TRBV5-1; D: -; J: TRBJ2-5; CDR3: CASSLAPEETQYF; DNA: TGCGCCAGCAGCTTGGCCCCCGAGGAGACCCAGTACTTC
size: once; V: TRBV28; D: -; J: TRBJ2-5; CDR3: CASSFRNQQETQYF; DNA: TGTGCCAGCAGTTTCAGAAACCAACAAGAGACCCAGTACTTC
size: -; V: TRBV25-1; D: TRBD2; J: TRBJ2-2; CDR3: CASSSARGAGELFF; DNA: TGTGCCAGCAGCTCCGCGCGGGGGGCCGGGGAGCTGTTTTTT
size: -; V: TRBV3-1/TRBV3-2; D: -; J: TRBJ2-2; CDR3: CASSQVSGELFF; DNA: TGTGCCAGCAGCCAAGTATCCGGGGAGCTGTTTTTT
size: -; V: TRBV15; D: -; J: TRBJ1-1; CDR3: CATSKDRWANTEAFF; DNA: TGTGCCACCAGCAAAGACAGGTGGGCTAACACTGAAGCTTTCTTT
size: once; V: TRBV5-3; D: -; J: TRBJ1-4; CDR3: CARSSPGQGTNEKLFF; DNA: TGTGCCAGAAGCTCCCCCGGCCAGGGAACTAATGAAAAACTGTTTTTT
size: -; V: TRBV6-5; D: TRBD1; J: TRBJ1-5; CDR3: CASIRDRGFQPQHF; DNA: TGTGCCTCCATCAGGGACAGGGGGTTTCAGCCCCAGCATTTT
size: -; V: TRBV12-3/TRBV12-4; D: -; J: TRBJ1-5; CDR3: CASSPSGYQPQHF; DNA: TGTGCCAGCAGCCCCTCAGGGTATCAGCCCCAGCATTTT
size: once; V: TRBV28; D: -; J: TRBJ2-1; CDR3: CASSLMLQASSYNEQFF; DNA: TGTGCCAGCAGTTTAATGTTACAGGCCAGCTCCTACAATGAGCAGTTCTTC
size: -; V: TRBV11-2; D: -; J: TRBJ1-1; CDR3: CASSLFLAGDTEAFF; DNA: TGTGCCAGCAGCTTATTTTTGGCGGGAGACACTGAAGCTTTCTTT
size: -; V: TRBV24-1; D: -; J: TRBJ1-2; CDR3: CATSDHTGTGTYGYTF; DNA: TGTGCCACCAGTGATCATACAGGGACGGGGACCTATGGCTACACCTTC